These 3 T cell receptor beta chains were sequenced from one sample in a study of CD8+ T cells in alopecia areata. Isolated RNA was reverse transcribed into cDNA used as the sequencing template. Sequencing was performed with immunoSEQ multiplex PCR; in TCRdb, only in-frame clones are kept and a portion is missing. The sample has a few hundred thousand clones, 60% seen once. Specified treatment: oral pan-JAK inhibitor, 5-10 mg twice daily. This specimen consisted of CD4+ T cells sorted from blood, obtained at approximately week 51, from a patient treated with tofacitinib. The origin of the receptors is a human donor with alopecia areata.

This chain joins TRBV6-1 and TRBJ2-7; D ambiguous. CDR1 MNHNS and CDR2 SASEGT come from the germline V gene. The CDR3 has 13 residues. Trimming removed 8 bases at V and 2 bases at J, with 13 bases between. CDR3 sequence (DNA): TGTGCCAGCGGGTGGCGGACCACCTACGAGCAGTACTTC. Residues: CASGWRTTYEQYF.

The rearrangement joins TRBV30 to TRBJ1-2; D uncertain. The CDR3 runs to 13 residues. V lost 2 bases and J lost 4, with 11 bases in between. CDR1 is GTSNPN and CDR2 is SVGIG in the germline V gene (reference sequence). CDR3 residues: CAWSPALVYGYTF. The CDR3 DNA is TGTGCCTGGAGTCCCGCGCTGGTCTATGGCTACACCTTC.

This chain joins TRBV29-1 and TRBJ1-1; 7 bases align to TRBD1. CDR3 length: 14 residues. Germline V gives CDR1 SQVTM, CDR2 ANQGSEA. V shed 5 bases, J shed 4 bases, and the junction held 10 bases outside the gene matches. As DNA, the CDR3 is TGCAGCGTTCAATATACAGGGGCTAGCACTGAAGCTTTCTTT. Amino acids: CSVQYTGASTEAFF.